Following are 21 T cell receptor beta chains from one sample sequenced in a study of cytomegalovirus exposure and HLA in healthy donors. It was with 60 Vbeta and 13 Jbeta primers that the PCR ran. Clones were read by immunoSEQ multiplex PCR, and TCRdb kept only the in-frame ones, dropping some. The sample records around 180,000 clones, roughly 86% being singletons. The sample comprised PBMCs. These receptors originate from a woman between 18 and 30 years old in good health and CMV-seronegative.

V and J are TRBV6-1 and TRBJ2-1; 8 bases agree with TRBD1. Germline lookup yields CDR1 MNHNS and CDR2 SASEGT. The CDR3 covers 14 residues. The J segment lost 9 bases and the V segment lost 1 base, leaving 5 bases of the junction unmatched. The CDR3 sequence: CASSEVPGQGEQFF. The CDR3 region has the DNA TGTGCCAGCAGTGAAGTCCCCGGACAGGGTGAGCAGTTCTTC.

The V call is TRBV6-1, the J call TRBJ1-5; TRBD1 matches at 7 bases. Germline assignment: CDR1 MNHNS and CDR2 SASEGT. CDR3 length: 14 residues. V gave up 4 bases and J gave up 6 bases; unmatched junction bases: 6. Written as DNA, the CDR3 is TGTGCCAGCAGTGGGCAGGGGGGCGCTCAGCCCCAGCATTTT. As protein: CASSGQGGAQPQHF.

The genes are TRBV4-2 and TRBJ2-1; D ambiguous. The CDR3 has 14 residues. V was cut by 0 bases and J by 8 bases, with 11 bases left in between. Germline CDR1 LGHNA, CDR2 YNFKEQ. The DNA for the CDR3 is TGTGCCAGCAGCCAAGATGGCCCAGACTATGAGCAGTTCTTC. It codes for CASSQDGPDYEQFF.

The chain couples TRBV9 to TRBJ2-3, with TRBD2 identical over 11 bases. The germline CDR1 and CDR2 sequences are SGDLS and YYNGEE. The CDR3 runs to 16 residues. V trimming: 3 bases; J trimming: 2 bases; junction bases outside the gene matches: 5. In DNA form, the CDR3 reads TGTGCCAGCAGCGGGTCTAGCGGGGGGTTCACAGATACGCAGTATTTT. Translated, it gives CASSGSSGGFTDTQYF.

The chain has TRBV10-3 and TRBJ1-1; maybe TRBD1 (5 bases). Trimming removed 6 bases at V and 1 base at J, with 12 bases between. The CDR3 totals 14 residues. Germline CDR1 reads ENHRY; CDR2 reads SYGVKD. CDR3 amino acids: CAIRQGLTNTEAFF. The CDR3 region has the DNA TGTGCCATCAGGCAGGGACTAACGAACACTGAAGCTTTCTTT.

This chain joins TRBV5-1 and TRBJ2-5; 10 bases agree with TRBD2. The J call may not be correct, given that the DNA end is closer to TRBJ2-7. The CDR3 contains 15 residues. Germline V gene data show CDR1 as SGHRS and CDR2 as YFSETQ. As DNA, the CDR3 is TGCGCCAGCAGCTTGGGGCTAGCGGGAGTGCACGAGCAGTACTTC. Its translation: CASSLGLAGVHEQYF.

This chain uses TRBV7-2 with TRBJ1-5; 9 bases line up with TRBD1. The CDR3 runs 16 residues. The V gene end was trimmed by 2 bases and the J gene end by 3 bases; junction bases not matched to a gene: 5. CDR1 is SGHTA and CDR2 is FQGNSA in the germline V gene. This chain's CDR3 is CASSLLGQGDNQPQHF. The CDR3 DNA sequence: TGTGCCAGCAGCTTATTGGGACAGGGAGACAATCAGCCCCAGCATTTT.

This chain uses TRBV1 with TRBJ2-7; the table's D call TRBD1 went unverified against the DNA. TRBV1 is a listed pseudogene. The CDR3 consists of 17 residues. In nucleotides, the CDR3 is TGCACCAGCAGCCAAGATTATCAACAGGCGATGTCCTACGAGCAGTACTTC. The encoded protein is CTSSQDYQQAMSYEQYF.

The chain is built from TRBV6-5 and TRBJ2-3; no definite D call. CDR3 length: 11 residues. Trimming cost V 6 bases and J 8 bases, with 9 bases left between them. Germline V gene data show CDR1 as MNHEY and CDR2 as SVGAGI. CDR3 nucleotides: TGTGCCAGCAGACTACACCTTACGCAGTATTTT. Translating gives CASRLHLTQYF.

The chain combines TRBV29-1 with TRBJ2-7, with a possible D match to TRBD2 (6 bases). Germline V gene data show CDR1 as SQVTM and CDR2 as ANQGSEA. This CDR3 spans 13 amino acids. The V end lost 1 base, the J end lost 1 base, and 8 bases lay between the germline ends. CDR3 DNA: TGCAGCGTTGAAGTTGCGGGGTCCTACGAGCAGTACTTC. Translated, it gives CSVEVAGSYEQYF.

J is TRBJ2-1 and V is TRBV10-1; 9 nucleotides align to TRBD1. J lost 6 bases, V lost 5 bases, and 8 bases had no gene match. Germline-derived CDR1 and CDR2 are WNHNN and SYGVQD (reference sequence). There are 15 residues in the CDR3. The CDR3 sequence is CASSSSGQGRNEQFF. Here the CDR3 DNA reads TGCGCCAGCAGTTCTTCCGGACAGGGGCGCAATGAGCAGTTCTTC.

This CDR3 reads CSAGQGINTIYF. The CDR3, as DNA: TGCAGCGCGGGACAGGGAATAAACACCATATATTTT. The chain is built from TRBV29-1 and TRBJ1-3; 9 bases match TRBD1. CDR1 and CDR2 from the germline V gene are SQVTM and ANQGSEA. With V trimmed by 7 bases and J by 6 bases, 4 bases remained unmatched. CDR3 length: 12 residues.

The V and J genes are TRBV7-2 and TRBJ2-1; 13 bases line up with TRBD2. The CDR3 is 18 residues long. V lost 5 bases and J lost 0; bases outside the gene matches: 7. Per germline, CDR1 SGHTA and CDR2 FQGNSA. CDR3 sequence reads: CASSGGLAGQGSYNEQFF. The CDR3, as DNA: TGTGCCAGCAGCGGGGGACTAGCGGGACAGGGCTCCTACAATGAGCAGTTCTTC.

This clone was observed once. The rearrangement links TRBV4-1 to TRBJ1-2; perhaps TRBD1 as D (6 bases). Trimming took 1 base from V and 4 from J, leaving 10 bases between them. The CDR3 totals 14 residues. Per the germline V gene, CDR1 is MGHRA and CDR2 is YSYEKL. The chain's CDR3 is CASSQANRVYGYTF. Written as DNA, the CDR3 is TGCGCCAGCAGCCAAGCTAACAGGGTCTATGGCTACACCTTC.

With regard to this clone: This specimen includes other DNA sequences encoding the same CDR3. The chain has TRBV2 and TRBJ2-3; a weak D match, TRBD2 (7 bases). V lost 4 bases and J lost 0, with 11 bases in between. This CDR3 contains 15 residues. Germline assignment: CDR1 SNHLY and CDR2 FYNNEI. Here the CDR3 DNA reads TGTGCCAGCAGTGTTAGGGGGGGAAGCACAGATACGCAGTATTTT. It yields the protein CASSVRGGSTDTQYF.

This clone has only one observation. The rearrangement uses TRBV30 and TRBJ2-1; 11 bases are a match to TRBD2. The CDR3 sequence is 15 residues long. Germline CDR1 is GTSNPN and CDR2 is SVGIG (reference sequence). Trimming took 3 bases from V and 4 from J; bases not matched to a gene: 5. In DNA form, the CDR3 reads TGTGCCTGGAGCGAGGGACTAGCGGAATACAATGAGCAGTTCTTC. It yields the protein CAWSEGLAEYNEQFF. The full variable domain, rest sourced from reference TRBV30 and TRBJ2-1, is SQTIHQWPATLVQPVGSPLSLECTVEGTSNPNLYWYRQAAGRGLQLLFYSVGIGQISSEVPQNLSASRPQDRQFILSSKKLLLSDSGFYLCAWSEGLAEYNEQFFGPGTRLTVL.

V gene TRBV11-3 combines with J gene TRBJ1-1, with a tentative D call TRBD1 (6 bases). Deletions cut 1 base from V and 2 bases from J, with 11 bases between. This CDR3 is 15 amino acids long. Germline CDR1 and CDR2: SGHNT and YENEEA. The CDR3 sequence is CASSLGGHQNTEAFF. In DNA form, the CDR3 reads TGTGCCAGCAGCTTAGGGGGACACCAAAACACTGAAGCTTTCTTT. Full variable domain (outside the CDR3, taken from reference TRBV11-3 and TRBJ1-1): EAGVVQSPRYKIIEKKQPVAFWCNPISGHNTLYWYLQNLGQGPELLIRYENEEAVDDSQLPKDRFSAERLKGVDSTLKIQPAELGDSAVYLCASSLGGHQNTEAFFGQGTRLTVV.

The chain recombines TRBV18 with TRBJ1-5, with 8 bases aligning to TRBD1. Trimming at V came to 3 bases and at J to 0 bases, leaving 7 bases not matched to a gene. The CDR3 contains 17 residues. Germline assignment: CDR1 KGHSH and CDR2 LQKENI. The CDR3 DNA reads TGTGCCAGCTCACCGAGGACAGGGCGATCTAGCAATCAGCCCCAGCATTTT. Translated, it gives CASSPRTGRSSNQPQHF.

The chain couples TRBV2 to TRBJ2-1; a weak D match, TRBD2 (5 bases). The ends were cut back, 0 bases at V and 15 bases at J, with 9 bases in the middle. Per germline, CDR1 SNHLY and CDR2 FYNNEI. The CDR3 totals 11 residues. CDR3: CASSEAVARFF. The DNA for the CDR3 is TGTGCCAGCAGTGAAGCGGTAGCGAGGTTCTTC.

The gene calls are TRBV7-2 and TRBJ2-3; TRBD2 agrees at 8 bases. Germline V gene data show CDR1 as SGHTA and CDR2 as FQGNSA. Trimming took 2 bases from V and 9 from J; bases not matched to a gene: 7. This CDR3 contains 14 residues. The CDR3 loop reads CASSLRAGERTQYF. The DNA of the CDR3 is TGTGCCAGCAGCTTAAGAGCGGGAGAGCGGACGCAGTATTTT.

V and J are TRBV30 and TRBJ1-5; D gene uncertain. The germline CDR1 and CDR2 sequences are GTSNPN and SVGIG (reference sequence). The CDR3 length is 14 residues. The V gene lost 5 bases and the J gene lost 0 bases, with 11 bases spanning the gap. In DNA, the CDR3 is TGTGCCTGGTCCGACGGGTATAGCAATCAGCCCCAGCATTTT. This gives the protein CAWSDGYSNQPQHF. The full variable domain, completed using reference TRBV30 and TRBJ1-5, is SQTIHQWPATLVQPVGSPLSLECTVEGTSNPNLYWYRQAAGRGLQLLFYSVGIGQISSEVPQNLSASRPQDRQFILSSKKLLLSDSGFYLCAWSDGYSNQPQHFGDGTRLSIL.